The clone carrying this T cell receptor beta chain was seen a handful of times. The source of the sample is a study of early T cells in non-severe SARS-CoV-2 infection. Looking at the study overall: The sequenced material was bulk RNA from unsorted whole blood, and its chains were unpaired.

The library protocol tagged individual cDNA molecules with unique molecular identifiers. TCRdb fed the 5' RACE reads into MiXCR, producing one record per CDR3 protein. The sample contains over 85,000 distinct CDR3 sequences, 10% to 15% of which appear only once. Per germline, CDR1 MDHEN and CDR2 SYDVKM. The CDR3 is 17 residues long. V lost 7 bases to trimming and J lost 3 bases; unmatched junction nucleotides: 15. The chain carries TRBV28 and TRBJ2-5; 9 nucleotides agree with TRBD2. The sample here was whole blood, taken at baseline. The TCR originated in an adult who was a healthcare worker with PCR-confirmed SARS-CoV-2 infection or an uninfected control (not recorded which). The CDR3 DNA reads as TGTGCCAGCACTCGGCCCGGGACTAGCTTTTGGAAAGAGACCCAGTACTTC. This sequence encodes CASTRPGTSFWKETQYF. Full variable domain (remainder filled in from reference TRBV28 and TRBJ2-5): DVKVTQSSRYLVKRTGEKVFLECVQDMDHENMFWYRQDPGLGLRLIYFSYDVKMKEKGDIPEGYSVSREKKERFSLILESASTNQTSMYLCASTRPGTSFWKETQYFGPGTRLLVL.